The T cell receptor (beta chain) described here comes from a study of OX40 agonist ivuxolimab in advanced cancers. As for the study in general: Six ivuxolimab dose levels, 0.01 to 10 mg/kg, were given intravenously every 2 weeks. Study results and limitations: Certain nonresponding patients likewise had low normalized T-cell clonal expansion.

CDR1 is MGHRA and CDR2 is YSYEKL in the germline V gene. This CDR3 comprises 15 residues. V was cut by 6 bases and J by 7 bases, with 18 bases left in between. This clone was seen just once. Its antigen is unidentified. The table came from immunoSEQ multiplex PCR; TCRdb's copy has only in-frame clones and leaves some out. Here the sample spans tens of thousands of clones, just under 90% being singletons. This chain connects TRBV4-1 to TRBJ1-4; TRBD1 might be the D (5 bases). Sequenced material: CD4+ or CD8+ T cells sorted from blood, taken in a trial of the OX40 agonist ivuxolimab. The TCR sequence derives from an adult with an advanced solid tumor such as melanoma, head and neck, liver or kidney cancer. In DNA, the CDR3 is TGCGCCAGCAGTCCCCTCTGGAGGGGTGGTGAAAAACTGTTTTTT. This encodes CASSPLWRGGEKLFF.